The 10 T cell receptor beta chains presented below share a single source sample, sequenced in a study of blood T cell repertoires in COVID-19. The repertoire was sequenced with immunoSEQ multiplex PCR; TCRdb's copy has only in-frame clones and lacks some. The sample consists of 270,000 or so clones, 85% of them appearing once. The material sequenced was peripheral blood. These receptors were taken from a human donor in a cohort sampled during active COVID-19.

The gene calls are TRBV29-1 and TRBJ1-1; 7 bases are shared with TRBD1. V was clipped by 4 bases and J by 5 bases; unmatched bases: 4. The length of the CDR3 is 12 residues. The germline CDR1 and CDR2 sequences are SQVTM and ANQGSEA. CDR3 bases: TGCAGCGTTGGGGTGACAGGGACTGAAGCTTTCTTT. Its protein is CSVGVTGTEAFF. Full variable domain (rest looked up from reference TRBV29-1 and TRBJ1-1): SAVISQKPSRDICQRGTSLTIQCQVDSQVTMMFWYRQQPGQSLTLIATANQGSEATYESGFVIDKFPISRPNLTFSTLTVSNMSPEDSSIYLCSVGVTGTEAFFGQGTRLTVV.

V gene TRBV11-2 combines with J gene TRBJ2-7, with D possibly TRBD2 on 5 matching bases. Trimming removed 5 bases from V and 0 bases from J, with 11 bases in between. Germline CDR1 is SGHAT and CDR2 is FQNNGV. This CDR3 is 14 amino acids long. CDR3 nucleotide sequence: TGTGCCAGCAGCCGTACCGACTACTCCTACGAGCAGTACTTC. Its translation: CASSRTDYSYEQYF.

The chain joins TRBV18 to TRBJ1-3; 9 bases line up with TRBD1. V shed 2 bases and J 2 bases; nucleotides not matched to a gene: 1. CDR1 is KGHSH and CDR2 is LQKENI in the germline V gene. The CDR3 spans 15 residues. Written as DNA, the CDR3 is TGTGCCAGCTCACCAGGACAGGGGCCTGGAAACACCATATATTTT. Encoded protein: CASSPGQGPGNTIYF.

V and J are TRBV28 and TRBJ1-2; 8 bases line up with TRBD1. V shed 4 bases, J shed 0 bases, and the junction held 7 bases outside the gene matches. CDR1 and CDR2 from the germline V gene are MDHEN and SYDVKM. This CDR3 comprises 16 residues. The CDR3 DNA sequence: TGTGCCAGCAGTTCCCCCGCGACAGGGGCTAACTATGGCTACACCTTC. Its translation: CASSSPATGANYGYTF.

The genes are TRBV28 and TRBJ2-5; 9 bases fit TRBD1. This CDR3 contains 13 residues. The germline CDR1 and CDR2 sequences are MDHEN and SYDVKM. V lost 5 bases to trimming and J lost 5 bases; unmatched junction nucleotides: 3. The CDR3 region is CASSGTGRETQYF. The CDR3 nucleotides read TGTGCCAGCAGTGGGACAGGGCGCGAGACCCAGTACTTC.

The J gene is TRBJ2-1, the V gene TRBV9; unclear D gene. Looked up from germline, CDR1 is SGDLS and CDR2 is YYNGEE. With 1 base removed from V and 0 bases from J, the gap between germline ends came to 8 bases. The CDR3 runs to 15 residues. In DNA, the CDR3 is TGTGCCAGCAGCGTACAAGCCCTCTCCTACAATGAGCAGTTCTTC. Translated, it gives CASSVQALSYNEQFF.

This chain joins TRBV5-1 and TRBJ2-3, with a possible D match to TRBD1 (5 bases). The V end was cut by 4 bases, the J end by 2 bases, with 14 bases between. The CDR3 is made up of 15 amino acids. Germline lookup yields CDR1 SGHRS and CDR2 YFSETQ. DNA for the CDR3: TGCGCCAGCAGCAGTGGACAACTGAACACAGATACGCAGTATTTT. This sequence encodes CASSSGQLNTDTQYF.

The gene calls are TRBV7-2 and TRBJ2-5; maybe TRBD2 (5 bases). V was pared by 1 base and J by 4 bases, with 10 bases between. CDR3 length equals 14 residues. Germline V gene data show CDR1 as SGHTA and CDR2 as FQGNSA. The CDR3 loop is CASSLGGPGETQYF. The CDR3 coding sequence is TGTGCCAGCAGCTTAGGAGGGCCCGGAGAGACCCAGTACTTC.

The genes are TRBV28 and TRBJ2-7, with 9 bases fitting TRBD1. Germline V gene data show CDR1 as MDHEN and CDR2 as SYDVKM. V lost 4 bases to trimming and J lost 1 base; unmatched junction nucleotides: 5. The CDR3 totals 15 residues. CDR3: CASSSQGQGSYEQYF. Here the CDR3 DNA reads TGTGCCAGCAGTTCCCAGGGACAGGGTTCCTACGAGCAGTACTTC.

The chain recombines TRBV4-3 with TRBJ2-3; TRBD2 might be the D (6 bases). CDR3 length: 15 residues. V lost 5 bases, J lost 6 bases, and 18 bases lay in between. Germline values: CDR1 LGHNA, CDR2 YSLEER. The CDR3 DNA sequence: TGCGCCAGCAGCTTAAGCGGGTTGGAAGGGGATACGCAGTATTTT. Translated, it gives CASSLSGLEGDTQYF.